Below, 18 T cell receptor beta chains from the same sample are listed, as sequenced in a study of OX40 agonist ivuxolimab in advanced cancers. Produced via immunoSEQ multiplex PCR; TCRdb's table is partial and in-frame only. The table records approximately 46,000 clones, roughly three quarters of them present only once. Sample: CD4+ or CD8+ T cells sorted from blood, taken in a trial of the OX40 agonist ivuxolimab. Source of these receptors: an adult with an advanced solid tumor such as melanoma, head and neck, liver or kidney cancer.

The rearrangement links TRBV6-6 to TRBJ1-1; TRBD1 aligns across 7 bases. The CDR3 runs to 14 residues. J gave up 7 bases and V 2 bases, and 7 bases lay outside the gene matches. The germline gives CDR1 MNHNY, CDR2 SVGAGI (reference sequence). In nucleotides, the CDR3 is TGTGCCAGCAGTTACCTCCAGACAGGGCTTGAAGCTTTCTTT. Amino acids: CASSYLQTGLEAFF.

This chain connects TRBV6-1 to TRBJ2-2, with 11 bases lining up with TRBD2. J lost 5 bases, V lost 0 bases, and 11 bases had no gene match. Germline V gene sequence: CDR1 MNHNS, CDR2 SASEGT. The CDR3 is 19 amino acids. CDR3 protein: CASSEAGSGRALMTGELFF. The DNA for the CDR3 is TGTGCCAGCAGTGAAGCAGGTAGCGGGAGGGCCCTTATGACCGGGGAGCTGTTTTTT.

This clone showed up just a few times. CDR3 residues: CASSSGQTNYGYTF. CDR3 DNA: TGTGCCAGCTCATCGGGACAGACTAACTATGGCTACACCTTC. The chain links TRBV18 to TRBJ1-2; 7 bases align to TRBD1. This CDR3 region has 14 residues. Germline V gives CDR1 KGHSH, CDR2 LQKENI. Unmatched junction bases numbered 3, after V lost 5 bases and J lost 0 bases.

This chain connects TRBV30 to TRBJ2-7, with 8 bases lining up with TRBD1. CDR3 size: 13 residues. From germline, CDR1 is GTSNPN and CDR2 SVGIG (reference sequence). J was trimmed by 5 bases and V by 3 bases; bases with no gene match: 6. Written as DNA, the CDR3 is TGTGCCTGGAGGGGGGACAGGAGGCACGAGCAGTACTTC. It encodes CAWRGDRRHEQYF.

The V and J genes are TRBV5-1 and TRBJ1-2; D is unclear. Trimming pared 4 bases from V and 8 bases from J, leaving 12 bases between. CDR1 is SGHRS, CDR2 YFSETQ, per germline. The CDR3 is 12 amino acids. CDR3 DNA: TGCGCCAGCAGCCTGCCGGGCGGAGGCTACACCTTC. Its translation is CASSLPGGGYTF.

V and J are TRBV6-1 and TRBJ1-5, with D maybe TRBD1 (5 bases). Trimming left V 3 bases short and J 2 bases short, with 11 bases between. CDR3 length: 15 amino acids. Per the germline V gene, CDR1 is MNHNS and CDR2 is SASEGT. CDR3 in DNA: TGTGCCAGCAGTGATGGCGGGGGGGGCAATCAGCCCCAGCATTTT. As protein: CASSDGGGGNQPQHF.

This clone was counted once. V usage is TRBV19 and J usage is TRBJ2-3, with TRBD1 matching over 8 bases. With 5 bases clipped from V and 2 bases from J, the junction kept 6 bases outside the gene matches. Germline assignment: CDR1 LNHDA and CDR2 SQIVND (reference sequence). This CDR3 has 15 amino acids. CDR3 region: CASSVRTGITDTQYF. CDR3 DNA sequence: TGTGCCAGTAGTGTTAGGACAGGGATCACAGATACGCAGTATTTT. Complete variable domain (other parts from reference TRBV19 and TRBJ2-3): DGGITQSPKYLFRKEGQNVTLSCEQNLNHDAMYWYRQDPGQGLRLIYYSQIVNDFQKGDIAEGYSVSREKKESFPLTVTSAQKNPTAFYLCASSVRTGITDTQYFGPGTRLTVL.

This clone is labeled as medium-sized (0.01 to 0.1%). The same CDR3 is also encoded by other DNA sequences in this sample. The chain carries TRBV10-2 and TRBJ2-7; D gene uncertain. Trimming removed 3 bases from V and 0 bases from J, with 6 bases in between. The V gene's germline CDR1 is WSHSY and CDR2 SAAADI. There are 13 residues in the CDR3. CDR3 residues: CASSDVYSYEQYF. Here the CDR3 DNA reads TGCGCCAGCAGTGATGTGTACTCCTACGAGCAGTACTTC.

CDR3 nucleotide sequence: TGTGCCAGCAGCCTCCGGACAGGGTCCGAGCAGTACTTC. This sequence encodes CASSLRTGSEQYF. The rearrangement joins TRBV13 to TRBJ2-7, with 8 bases lining up with TRBD1. V lost 5 bases to trimming and J lost 6 bases; unmatched junction nucleotides: 6. The CDR3 spans 13 residues. Per germline, CDR1 PRHDT and CDR2 FYEKMQ (reference sequence).

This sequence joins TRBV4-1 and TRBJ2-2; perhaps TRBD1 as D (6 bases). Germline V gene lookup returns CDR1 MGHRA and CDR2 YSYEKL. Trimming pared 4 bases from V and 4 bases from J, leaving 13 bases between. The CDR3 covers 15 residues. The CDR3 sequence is CASSPPDRITGELFF. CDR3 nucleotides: TGCGCCAGCAGCCCACCGGACAGAATCACCGGGGAGCTGTTTTTT.

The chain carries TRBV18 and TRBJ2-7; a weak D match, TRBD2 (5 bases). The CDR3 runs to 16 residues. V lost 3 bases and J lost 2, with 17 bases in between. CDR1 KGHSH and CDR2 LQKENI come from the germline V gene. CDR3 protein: CASSPATSSGAYEQYF. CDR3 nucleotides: TGTGCCAGCTCACCGGCCACTAGTTCGGGCGCCTACGAGCAGTACTTC.

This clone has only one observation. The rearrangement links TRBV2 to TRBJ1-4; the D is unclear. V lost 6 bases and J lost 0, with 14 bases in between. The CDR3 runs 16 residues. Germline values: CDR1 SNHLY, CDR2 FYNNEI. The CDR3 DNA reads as TGTGCCAGCAGGGAGAAGGGTTCTGCAACTAATGAAAAACTGTTTTTT. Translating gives CASREKGSATNEKLFF.

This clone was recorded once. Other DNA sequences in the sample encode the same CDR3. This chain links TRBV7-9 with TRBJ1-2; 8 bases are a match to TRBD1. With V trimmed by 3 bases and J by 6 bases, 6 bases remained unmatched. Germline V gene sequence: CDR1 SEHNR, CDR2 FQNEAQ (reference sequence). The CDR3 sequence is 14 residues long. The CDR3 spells CASSLAGRGHGYTF. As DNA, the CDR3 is TGTGCCAGCAGCTTGGCGGGCAGGGGGCATGGCTACACCTTC.

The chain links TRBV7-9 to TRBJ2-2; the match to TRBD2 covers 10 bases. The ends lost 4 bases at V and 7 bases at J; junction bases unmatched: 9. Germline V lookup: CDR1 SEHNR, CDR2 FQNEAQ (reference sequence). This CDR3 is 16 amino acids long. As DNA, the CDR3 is TGTGCCAGCAGCTCCTCTAGCGGGAGCGGGGTCGGGGAGCTGTTTTTT. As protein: CASSSSSGSGVGELFF.

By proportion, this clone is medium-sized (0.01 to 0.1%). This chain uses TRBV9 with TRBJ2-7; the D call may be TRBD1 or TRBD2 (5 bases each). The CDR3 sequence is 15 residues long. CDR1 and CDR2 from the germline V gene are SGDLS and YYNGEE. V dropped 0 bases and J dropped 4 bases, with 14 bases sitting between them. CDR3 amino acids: CASSVGEGTAYEQYF. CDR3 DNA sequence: TGTGCCAGCAGCGTAGGAGAAGGGACGGCGTACGAGCAGTACTTC.

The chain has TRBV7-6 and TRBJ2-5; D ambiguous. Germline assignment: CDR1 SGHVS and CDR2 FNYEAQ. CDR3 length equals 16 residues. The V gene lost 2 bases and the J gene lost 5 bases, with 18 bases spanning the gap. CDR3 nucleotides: TGTGCCAGCAGCTTATTTGTTCCAGCCCTGGGGGAGACCCAGTACTTC. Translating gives CASSLFVPALGETQYF.

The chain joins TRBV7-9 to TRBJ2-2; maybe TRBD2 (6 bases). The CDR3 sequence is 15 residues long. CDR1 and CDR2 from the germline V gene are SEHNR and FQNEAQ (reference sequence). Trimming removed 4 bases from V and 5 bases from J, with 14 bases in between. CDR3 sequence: CASSSRGGRTGELFF. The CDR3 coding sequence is TGTGCCAGCAGCTCACGAGGAGGGCGGACCGGGGAGCTGTTTTTT.

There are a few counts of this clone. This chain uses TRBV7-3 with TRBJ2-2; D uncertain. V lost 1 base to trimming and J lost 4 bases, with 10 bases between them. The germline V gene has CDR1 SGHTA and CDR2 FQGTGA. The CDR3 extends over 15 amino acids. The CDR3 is CASSLKGPSTGELFF. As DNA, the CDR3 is TGTGCCAGCAGCTTAAAGGGTCCTAGCACCGGGGAGCTGTTTTTT.